This passage covers 15 T cell receptor beta chains from one sample sequenced in a study of cytomegalovirus exposure and HLA in healthy donors. In the PCR, 60 Vbeta and 13 Jbeta primers were used. Clones were sequenced by immunoSEQ multiplex PCR, and TCRdb holds only the in-frame ones, with some missing. Of about 190,000 clones detected, around 87% appear once; the ten largest clones hold around 1%. The sequenced sample consisted of PBMCs. Receptors originate from a boy aged 2 to 10 in good health and CMV-seronegative.

The chain joins TRBV5-1 to TRBJ2-4; TRBD1 matches 9 bases. Germline V gives CDR1 SGHRS, CDR2 YFSETQ. The CDR3 is 16 amino acids. The V gene end was trimmed by 2 bases and the J gene end by 7 bases; junction bases not matched to a gene: 10. CDR3 nucleotides: TGCGCCAGCAGCTTACAACCGGGACAGGGCAGGAACATTCAGTACTTC. Its translation: CASSLQPGQGRNIQYF.

The chain is built from TRBV27 and TRBJ1-2; the D gene is possibly TRBD1 (5 bases). The CDR3 length is 15 residues. Germline V gives CDR1 MNHEY, CDR2 SMNVEV (reference sequence). V was trimmed by 0 bases and J by 3 bases, leaving 11 bases between them. CDR3 loop: CASSLSETAYYGYTF. CDR3 coding DNA: TGTGCCAGCAGTTTATCTGAGACAGCGTACTATGGCTACACCTTC.

The rearrangement links TRBV30 to TRBJ2-7; D possibly corresponds to TRBD1 (6 bases). The V gene lost 4 bases and the J gene lost 5 bases, with 12 bases spanning the gap. The CDR3 has 12 amino acids. Germline V gene data show CDR1 as GTSNPN and CDR2 as SVGIG (reference sequence). CDR3 in amino acids: CAWNQGSNEQYF. The CDR3 DNA reads TGTGCCTGGAATCAGGGGAGTAACGAGCAGTACTTC.

This clone was observed a few times. V usage is TRBV7-9 and J usage is TRBJ2-4, with TRBD1 matching over 9 bases. The V gene's germline CDR1 is SEHNR and CDR2 FQNEAQ (reference sequence). CDR3 length equals 16 residues. After removal of 4 bases from V and 4 bases from J, the junction contained 8 bases not matched to a gene. For the CDR3, the DNA is TGTGCCAGCAGCTCGCGACCTGGGACAGGGAAAAACATTCAGTACTTC. Amino acids: CASSSRPGTGKNIQYF.

This chain links TRBV27 with TRBJ1-5; 7 positions agree with TRBD1. The CDR3 consists of 15 residues. The J segment lost 5 bases and the V segment lost 4 bases, leaving 8 bases of the junction unmatched. Germline V gene sequence: CDR1 MNHEY, CDR2 SMNVEV (reference sequence). CDR3 coding DNA: TGTGCCAGCAGTTCCGGGACAGTCAGACATCAGCCCCAGCATTTT. This gives the protein CASSSGTVRHQPQHF.

The V and J genes are TRBV10-3 and TRBJ1-4; weak D call: TRBD1 (6 bases). The ends were cut back, 2 bases at V and 7 bases at J, with 11 bases in the middle. CDR1 and CDR2 from the germline V gene are ENHRY and SYGVKD. This CDR3 is 14 amino acids long. DNA for the CDR3: TGTGCCATCAGTGAGGGGGACATAGGTGAAAAACTGTTTTTT. It translates to CAISEGDIGEKLFF.

This chain links TRBV5-1 with TRBJ2-7; 9 bases line up with TRBD2. Germline V lookup: CDR1 SGHRS, CDR2 YFSETQ. The V and J ends lost 4 bases and 0 bases, in that order; junction bases with no gene match: 17. This CDR3 is 19 amino acids long. For the CDR3, the DNA is TGCGCCAGCAGCGTCGCAGGTATAGCGGGGGCCCGGAGCTCCTACGAGCAGTACTTC. Translated: CASSVAGIAGARSSYEQYF.

The V and J genes are TRBV6-1 and TRBJ2-7; a possible D gene is TRBD1 (6 bases). V lost 6 bases to trimming and J lost 6 bases, with 15 bases between them. The CDR3 extends over 13 amino acids. Germline CDR1 reads MNHNS; CDR2 reads SASEGT. The CDR3 loop reads CASSTSGESEQYF. CDR3 sequence (DNA): TGTGCCAGCAGCACCTCAGGGGAAAGCGAGCAGTACTTC.

This chain uses TRBV19 with TRBJ2-2; 7 nucleotides align to TRBD1. Germline loops: CDR1 LNHDA, CDR2 SQIVND (reference sequence). There are 17 residues in the CDR3. The trim removed 5 bases at V and 0 bases at J, leaving 9 bases unmatched. The CDR3 DNA follows: TGTGCCAGTAGTCCGATCTTAGGACAGGCGAACACCGGGGAGCTGTTTTTT. Its translation: CASSPILGQANTGELFF.

V is TRBV18 and J is TRBJ2-7; a weak D match, TRBD2 (6 bases). This CDR3 is 16 amino acids long. Trimming stripped 0 bases from V and 7 bases from J, with 19 bases between. Germline CDR1 reads KGHSH; CDR2 reads LQKENI. Written as DNA, the CDR3 is TGTGCCAGCTCACCACCTTACTCTGCGGGACCAGGGGAGCAGTACTTC. Translation gives CASSPPYSAGPGEQYF.

This clone appeared a single time. The CDR3 coding sequence is TGTGCCAGCAGTGCGACAGGGGGCGCGGGCACTGAAGCTTTCTTT. This gives the protein CASSATGGAGTEAFF. The chain couples TRBV6-1 to TRBJ1-1; TRBD1 aligns across 10 bases. Per the germline V gene, CDR1 is MNHNS and CDR2 is SASEGT. Trimming took 4 bases from V and 4 from J; bases not matched to a gene: 6. This CDR3 has 15 amino acids.

The gene calls are TRBV10-2 and TRBJ2-7, with 12 bases lining up with TRBD1. V lost 4 bases to trimming and J lost 4 bases; unmatched junction nucleotides: 5. The CDR3 is made up of 15 amino acids. Germline V gives CDR1 WSHSY, CDR2 SAAADI. The CDR3 here is CASSVPGQGAYEQYF. CDR3 coding DNA: TGCGCCAGCAGTGTGCCGGGACAGGGGGCTTACGAGCAGTACTTC.

The rearrangement links TRBV7-9 to TRBJ1-4; D unclear. The CDR3 is 13 amino acids. CDR1 and CDR2 from the germline V gene are SEHNR and FQNEAQ (reference sequence). Trimming pared 0 bases from V and 5 bases from J, leaving 4 bases between. CDR3 bases: TGTGCCAGCAGCTTAGCCACAAATGAAAAACTGTTTTTT. Residues: CASSLATNEKLFF.

Of note for this clone: Other DNA variants within this sample encode the same CDR3. The V gene is TRBV7-3, the J gene TRBJ2-1; D unclear. The CDR3 loop spans 14 amino acids. The germline CDR1 and CDR2 sequences are SGHTA and FQGTGA. V lost 5 bases to trimming and J lost 0 bases, with 8 bases between them. The CDR3 is CASSADSSYNEQFF. The CDR3 bases are TGTGCCAGCAGCGCAGACTCCTCCTACAATGAGCAGTTCTTC. The entire variable domain, with the rest obtained from reference TRBV7-3 and TRBJ2-1, is as follows: GAGVSQTPSNKVTEKGKYVELRCDPISGHTALYWYRQSLGQGPEFLIYFQGTGAADDSGLPNDRFFAVRPEGSVSTLKIQRTERGDSAVYLCASSADSSYNEQFFGPGTRLTVL.

The chain recombines TRBV10-3 with TRBJ2-3; D might be TRBD2 (5 bases). Germline-derived CDR1 and CDR2 are ENHRY and SYGVKD. Trimming left V 4 bases short and J 5 bases short, with 10 bases between. The CDR3 is 13 residues long. CDR3 sequence reads: CAISVGSQDTQYF. In DNA, the CDR3 is TGTGCCATCAGTGTTGGGAGCCAAGATACGCAGTATTTT.